This TCR beta chain was sequenced during a study of cytomegalovirus exposure and HLA in healthy donors. Turning to this clone: The junction does not match germline at one end; this may be a read error.

PCR employed 60 Vbeta and 13 Jbeta primers. Profiled with immunoSEQ multiplex PCR; TCRdb holds only in-frame clones, not every one. This sample has about 120,000 clones, with about 80% found just once. CDR3 size: 12 residues. Germline CDR1 SEHNR, CDR2 FQNEAQ (reference sequence). The receptor was derived from a man aged 25 to 40 in good health and CMV-seronegative. The chain couples TRBV7-9 to TRBJ2-7, with 11 bases identical to TRBD2. The sequenced sample was PBMCs. CDR3 in DNA: TGTGCCAGCAGCTTAGGTGGGACTAGCGGTACGTTC. Translated, it gives CASSLGGTSGTF.